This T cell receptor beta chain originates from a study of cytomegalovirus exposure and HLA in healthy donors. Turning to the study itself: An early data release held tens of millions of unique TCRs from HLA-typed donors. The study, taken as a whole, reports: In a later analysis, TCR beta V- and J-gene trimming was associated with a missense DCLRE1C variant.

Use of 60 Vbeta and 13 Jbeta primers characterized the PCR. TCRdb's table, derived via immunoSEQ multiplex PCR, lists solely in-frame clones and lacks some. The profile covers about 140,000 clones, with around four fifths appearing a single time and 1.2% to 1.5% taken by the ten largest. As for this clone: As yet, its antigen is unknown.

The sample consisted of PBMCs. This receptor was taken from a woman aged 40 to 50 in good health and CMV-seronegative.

CDR3 nucleotides: TGCGCCAGCAGCCTCACGGGGGGCTGTGGCTACACCTTC. Amino acid sequence: CASSLTGGCGYTF. This chain connects TRBV4-1 to TRBJ1-2, with D possibly matching TRBD1 (6 bases). The length of the CDR3 is 13 residues. Per germline, CDR1 MGHRA and CDR2 YSYEKL. The V gene lost 4 bases and the J gene lost 7 bases, with 13 bases spanning the gap.